Listed below are T cell receptor beta chains from one sample, sequenced in a study of blood T cells in healthy people across ages. MiXCR was run by TCRdb on the 5' RACE reads, yielding one entry per CDR3 protein. The sample lists 550,000 to 800,000 distinct CDR3 sequences, about 32% occurring once. Specimen: blood. The receptors were gathered from an elderly woman in good health. Each CDR3 is given with its conserved first and last residue.

TRBV10-2	TRBJ1-4	CASSEVGATNEKLFF
TRBV6-5	TRBJ1-3	CASTPDGTTGNTIYF
TRBV30	TRBJ1-2	CAWRSTNSYNYGYTF
TRBV7-2	TRBJ2-2	CASSLWRTGELFF
TRBV7-2	TRBJ2-5	CASSQEISTGAAETQYF
TRBV7-2	TRBJ2-2	CASSPISPGELFF
TRBV7-9	TRBJ1-4	CASSSDSSEKLFF
TRBV28	TRBJ1-1	CASTPPGSMNTEAFF
TRBV9	TRBJ2-4	CASSVAPNRWDIQYF
TRBV20-1	TRBJ1-4	CSATGGPKLFF
TRBV15	TRBJ1-2	CATSIQGAPDGYTF
TRBV29-1	TRBJ2-3	CSVRSARGSTDTQYF
TRBV7-2	TRBJ2-7	CASSTTGGASYEQYF
TRBV6-2/TRBV6-3	TRBJ2-5	CASSSLGLTGTPYETQYF
TRBV9	TRBJ1-1	CASSARPTGGTEAFF
TRBV6-1	TRBJ1-5	CASREGTGFSNQPQHF